This T cell receptor (beta chain) was profiled in a study of shared clonotypes between healthy human individuals. Comments on this clone: What it binds is not known.

The germline V gene encodes CDR1 MNHEY and CDR2 SVGAGI. This CDR3 has 15 amino acids. Germline trimming cut 6 bases from V and 4 bases from J; bases unmatched to any gene: 10. Study-level findings and limits: Only blood samples were collected, and tissue repertoires likely differ.

Data came from immunoSEQ multiplex PCR; TCRdb stores just in-frame clones and leaves some out. The sample consists of roughly 490,000 clones, around 79% of them appearing once. The chain joins TRBV6-5 to TRBJ2-7, with 9 bases lining up with TRBD2. Sequencing was carried out using PBMCs. This receptor was obtained from a woman aged 40 to 49 in good health. Some clones in this sample may be carry-over from other donors' samples. CDR3 DNA: TGTGCCAGCAGCCCTGGGGTAGCGGGAGTTTACGAGCAGTACTTC. It encodes CASSPGVAGVYEQYF.